This note documents a single T cell receptor (beta chain) sequence. Its antigen is undetermined. V was clipped by 1 base and J by 0 bases, with 19 bases between them. The CDR3 has 19 amino acids. Germline V CDR1 and CDR2: MNHNS, SASEGT. TCRdb used MiXCR to reprocess the 5' RACE reads, holding one entry per CDR3 protein. The sample lists about 540,000 distinct CDR3 sequences, around 21% occurring once. The data were taken from a study of T-cell memory formation after mild COVID-19. Study-level information: Across donors, TCR clusters were largely donor specific. Study-level findings and limits: A second wave expanding day 15 to 37 was CD4+-biased; contracting clones were balanced.

The sequenced sample was PBMCs or a T cell subset sorted from them (not recorded which). J is TRBJ1-5 and V is TRBV6-1; the D is unclear. The clonotype originates from an adult woman who had mild COVID-19 (a few samples of this study predate the infection). Cell type and time point are not known. The CDR3 here is CASSEDTTFAGYSNQPQHF. DNA for the CDR3: TGTGCCAGCAGTGAAGACACGACCTTTGCGGGATATAGCAATCAGCCCCAGCATTTT.